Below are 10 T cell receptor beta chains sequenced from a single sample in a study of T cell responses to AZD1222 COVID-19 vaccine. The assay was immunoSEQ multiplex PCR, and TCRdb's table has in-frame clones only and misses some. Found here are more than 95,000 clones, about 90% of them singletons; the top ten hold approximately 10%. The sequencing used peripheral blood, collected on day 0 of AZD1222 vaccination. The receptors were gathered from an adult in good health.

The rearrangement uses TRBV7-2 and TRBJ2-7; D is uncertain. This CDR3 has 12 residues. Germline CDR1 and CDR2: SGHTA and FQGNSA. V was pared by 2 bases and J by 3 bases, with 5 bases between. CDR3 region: CASSLKVYEQYF. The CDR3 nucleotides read TGTGCCAGCAGCTTAAAGGTCTACGAGCAGTACTTC.

CDR3 nucleotide sequence: TGCAGCTCGACAGGGGGGGTGGCAGATACGCAGTATTTT. This gives the protein CSSTGGVADTQYF. The rearrangement joins TRBV29-1 to TRBJ2-3; TRBD1 matches 9 bases. The CDR3 has 13 amino acids. Germline loops: CDR1 SQVTM, CDR2 ANQGSEA. With 8 bases clipped from V and 4 bases from J, the junction kept 7 bases outside the gene matches.

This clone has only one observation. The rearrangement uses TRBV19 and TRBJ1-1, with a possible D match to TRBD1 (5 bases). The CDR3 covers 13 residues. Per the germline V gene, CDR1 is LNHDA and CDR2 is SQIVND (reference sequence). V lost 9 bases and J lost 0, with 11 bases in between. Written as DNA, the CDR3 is TGTGCCAGCGAGGGGTTCATGAACACTGAAGCTTTCTTT. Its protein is CASEGFMNTEAFF.

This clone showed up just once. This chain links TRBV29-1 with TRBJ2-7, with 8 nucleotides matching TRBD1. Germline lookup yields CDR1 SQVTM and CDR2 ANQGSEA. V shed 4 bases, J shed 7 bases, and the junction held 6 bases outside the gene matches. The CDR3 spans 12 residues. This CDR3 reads CSVGQGPWEQYF. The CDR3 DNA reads TGCAGCGTTGGACAGGGGCCCTGGGAGCAGTACTTC.

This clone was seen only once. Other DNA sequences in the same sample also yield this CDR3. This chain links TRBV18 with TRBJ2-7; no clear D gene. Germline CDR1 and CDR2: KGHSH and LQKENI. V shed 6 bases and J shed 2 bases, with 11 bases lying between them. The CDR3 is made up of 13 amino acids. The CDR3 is CASSLQPPYEQYF. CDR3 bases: TGTGCCAGCTCCCTTCAGCCACCCTACGAGCAGTACTTC.

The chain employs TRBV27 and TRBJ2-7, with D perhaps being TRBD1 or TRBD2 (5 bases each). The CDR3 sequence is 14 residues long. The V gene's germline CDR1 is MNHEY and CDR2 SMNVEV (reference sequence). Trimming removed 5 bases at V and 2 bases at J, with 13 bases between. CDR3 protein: CASSTGTATYEQYF. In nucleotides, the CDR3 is TGTGCCAGCAGTACCGGGACGGCTACCTACGAGCAGTACTTC.

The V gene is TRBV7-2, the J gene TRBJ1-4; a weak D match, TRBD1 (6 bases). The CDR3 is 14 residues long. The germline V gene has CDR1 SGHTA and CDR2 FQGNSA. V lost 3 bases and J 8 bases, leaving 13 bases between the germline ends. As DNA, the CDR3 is TGTGCCAGCAGCTTTCAGGGGTCAGGGGAAAAACTGTTTTTT. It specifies CASSFQGSGEKLFF.

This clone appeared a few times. CDR3 region: CSVGVQDYGYTF. In nucleotides, the CDR3 is TGCAGCGTAGGGGTTCAAGACTATGGCTACACCTTC. The chain recombines TRBV29-1 with TRBJ1-2, with a possible D match to TRBD1 (5 bases). The length of the CDR3 is 12 residues. CDR1 and CDR2 (germline): SQVTM, ANQGSEA. Between the trimmed V and J ends, which lost 6 bases and 3 bases, there was a span of 11 bases.

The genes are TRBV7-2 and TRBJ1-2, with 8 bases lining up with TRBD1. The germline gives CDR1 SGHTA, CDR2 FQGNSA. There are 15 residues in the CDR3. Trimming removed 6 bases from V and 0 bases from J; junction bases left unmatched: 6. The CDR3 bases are TGTGCCAGCAGGTCCGGGACAGGCTCTAACTATGGCTACACCTTC. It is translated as CASRSGTGSNYGYTF.

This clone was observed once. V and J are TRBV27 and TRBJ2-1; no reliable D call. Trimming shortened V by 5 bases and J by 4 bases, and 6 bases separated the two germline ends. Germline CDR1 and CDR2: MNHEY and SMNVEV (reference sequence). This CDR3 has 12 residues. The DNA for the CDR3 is TGTGCCAGCAGTCCCCGTTACAATGAGCAGTTCTTC. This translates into CASSPRYNEQFF.